Sequencing of this T cell receptor (beta chain) was carried out in a study of PD-1 blockade in mismatch repair-deficient tumors. Study-level background: Patients had about 13 mismatch repair-deficient cancer types and were previously treated and progressing. Whole-study findings and limits: After pembrolizumab, tumor-resident clones rose rapidly, then generally contracted before radiologic responses.

All patients were mismatch repair deficient, assessed by either PCR or immunohistochemistry. Using immunoSEQ multiplex PCR, the repertoire was profiled, and TCRdb retains in-frame clones only, with some absent. The data hold about 20,000 clones, with 80% to 90% observed a single time. Comments on this clone: Its antigen is not known.

This specimen consisted of peripheral blood, obtained 2 weeks after starting pembrolizumab. This sequence was found in an adult with mismatch repair-deficient cancer.

The DNA of the CDR3 is TGTGCCAGCAGCTTGTTGACGGGAGGGCAAGAGACCCAGTACTTC. Translation gives CASSLLTGGQETQYF. The J gene is TRBJ2-5, the V gene TRBV5-6; 8 bases agree with TRBD2. Unmatched junction bases numbered 4, after V lost 1 base and J lost 2 bases. The germline CDR1 and CDR2 sequences are SGHDT and YYEEEE. The CDR3 is 15 residues long.